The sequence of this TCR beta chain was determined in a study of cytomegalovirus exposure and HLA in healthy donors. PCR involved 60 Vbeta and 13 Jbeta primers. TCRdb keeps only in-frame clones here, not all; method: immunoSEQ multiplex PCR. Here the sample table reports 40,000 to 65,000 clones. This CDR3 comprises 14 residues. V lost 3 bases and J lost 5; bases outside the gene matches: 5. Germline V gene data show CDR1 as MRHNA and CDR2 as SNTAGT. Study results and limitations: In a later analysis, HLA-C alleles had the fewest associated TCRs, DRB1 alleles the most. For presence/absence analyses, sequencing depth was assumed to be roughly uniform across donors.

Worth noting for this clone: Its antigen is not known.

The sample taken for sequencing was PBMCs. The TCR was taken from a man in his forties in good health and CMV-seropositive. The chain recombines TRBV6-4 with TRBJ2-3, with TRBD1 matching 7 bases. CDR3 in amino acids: CASSEQQGIDTQYF. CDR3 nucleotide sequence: TGTGCCAGCAGTGAACAACAGGGGATAGATACGCAGTATTTT.